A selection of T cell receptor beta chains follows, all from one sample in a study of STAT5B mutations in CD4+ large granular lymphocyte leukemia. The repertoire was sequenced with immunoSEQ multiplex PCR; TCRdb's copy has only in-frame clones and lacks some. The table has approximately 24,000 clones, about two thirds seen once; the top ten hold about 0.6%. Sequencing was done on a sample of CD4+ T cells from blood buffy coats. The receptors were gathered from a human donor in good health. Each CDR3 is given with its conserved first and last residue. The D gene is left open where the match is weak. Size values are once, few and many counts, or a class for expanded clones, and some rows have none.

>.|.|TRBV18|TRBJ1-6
CASSPVASGSPLHF
TGTGCCAGCTCACCGGTGGCTTCGGGCTCACCCCTCCACTTT
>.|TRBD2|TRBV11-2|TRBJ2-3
CASSQTTSGGFLDTQYF
TGTGCCAGCAGCCAGACGACTAGCGGGGGTTTTCTAGATACGCAGTATTTT
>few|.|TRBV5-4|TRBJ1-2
CASSTGGAGRRYTF
TGTGCCAGCAGTACTGGAGGGGCAGGGAGGCGCTACACCTTC
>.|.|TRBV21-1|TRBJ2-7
CASGTGASYEQYF
TGTGCCAGCGGGACAGGGGCCTCCTACGAGCAGTACTTC
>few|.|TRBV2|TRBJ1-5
CASSVVGSNQPQHF
TGTGCCAGCAGTGTCGTAGGGAGCAATCAGCCCCAGCATTTT
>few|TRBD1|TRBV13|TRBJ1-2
CASSSYRGLNGYTF
TGTGCCAGCAGCTCCTACAGGGGGCTAAATGGCTACACCTTC
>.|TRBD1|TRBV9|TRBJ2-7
CASSVRQGASEQYF
TGTGCCAGCAGCGTGCGACAGGGGGCATCTGAGCAGTACTTC
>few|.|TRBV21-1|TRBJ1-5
CASPQRGMQPQHF
TGTGCCAGTCCGCAAAGGGGGATGCAGCCCCAGCATTTT
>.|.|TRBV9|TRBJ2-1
CASGKGPHNEQFF
TGTGCCAGCGGAAAGGGACCACACAATGAGCAGTTCTTC
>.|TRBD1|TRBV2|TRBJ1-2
CASRIDRDYGYTF
TGTGCCAGCAGGATCGACAGGGACTATGGCTACACCTTC
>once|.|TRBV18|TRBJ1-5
CASSPVGAGNQPQHF
TGTGCCAGCTCACCTGTGGGGGCTGGCAATCAGCCCCAGCATTTT
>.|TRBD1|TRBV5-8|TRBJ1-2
CASSPGQGFGYTF
TGTGCCAGCAGCCCGGGACAGGGGTTCGGCTACACCTTC
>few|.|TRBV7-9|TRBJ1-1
CASSTVTEAFF
TGTGCCAGCAGCACCGTCACTGAAGCTTTCTTT
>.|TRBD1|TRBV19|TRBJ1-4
CASGRGTDNEKLFF
TGTGCCAGTGGTCGGGGGACAGACAATGAAAAACTGTTTTTT
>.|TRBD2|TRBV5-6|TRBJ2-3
CASSYPSGGVSDTQYF
TGTGCCAGCAGCTACCCTAGCGGGGGGGTCTCAGATACGCAGTATTTT
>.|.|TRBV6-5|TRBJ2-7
CASSSGDTSRHF
TGTGCCAGCAGTTCCGGGGACACTTCTCGGCACTTC
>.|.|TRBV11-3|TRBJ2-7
CASRDGGEQYF
TGTGCCAGCAGGGACGGGGGCGAGCAGTACTTC
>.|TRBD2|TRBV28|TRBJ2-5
CASSSPLAGPRETQYF
TGTGCCAGCAGTTCCCCACTAGCGGGGCCCCGGGAGACCCAGTACTTC
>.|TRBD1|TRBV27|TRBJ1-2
CASSSGTGGFGYTF
TGTGCCAGCAGTTCCGGGACAGGGGGCTTTGGCTACACCTTC
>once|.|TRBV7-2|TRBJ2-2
CASSLTGAKTNTGELFF
TGTGCCAGCAGCTTAACGGGGGCGAAAACGAACACCGGGGAGCTGTTTTTT
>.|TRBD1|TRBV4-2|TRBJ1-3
CASSQDTTGSGNTIYF
TGTGCCAGCAGCCAAGATACGACAGGGTCTGGAAACACCATATATTTT
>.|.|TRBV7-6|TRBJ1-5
CASSLGGRGPGEGNQPQHF
TGTGCCAGCAGCTTAGGGGGGAGGGGCCCGGGCGAAGGGAATCAGCCCCAGCATTTT
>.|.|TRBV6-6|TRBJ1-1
CASSYSRAGEAFF
TGTGCCAGCAGTTACTCGCGAGCGGGGGAAGCTTTCTTT
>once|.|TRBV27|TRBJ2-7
CASSLLEKPYEQYF
TGTGCCAGCAGTTTATTAGAAAAACCCTACGAGCAGTACTTC
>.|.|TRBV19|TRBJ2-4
CASSKGGVAKNIQYF
TGTGCCAGTAGTAAGGGAGGAGTAGCCAAAAACATTCAGTACTTC
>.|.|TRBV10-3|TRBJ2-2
CAIGGLAGEIGELFF
TGTGCCATCGGGGGGCTTGCCGGGGAGATCGGGGAGCTGTTTTTT
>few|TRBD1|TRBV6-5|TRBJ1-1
CASSYGGQPEAFF
TGTGCCAGCAGTTACGGGGGACAGCCTGAAGCTTTCTTT
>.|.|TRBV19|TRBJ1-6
CASNRGTVNSPLHF
TGTGCCAGTAATCGGGGTACGGTAAATTCACCCCTCCACTTT
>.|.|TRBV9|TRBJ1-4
CASSEGVPVTATNEKLFF
TGTGCCAGCAGCGAAGGGGTACCTGTGACAGCAACTAATGAAAAACTGTTTTTT
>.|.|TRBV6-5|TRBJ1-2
CASSLTGRTYGYTF
TGTGCCAGCAGTTTAACAGGGAGAACCTATGGCTACACCTTC
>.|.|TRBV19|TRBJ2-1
CASSSASSYNEQFF
TGTGCCAGTTCGAGCGCTAGCTCCTACAATGAGCAGTTCTTC
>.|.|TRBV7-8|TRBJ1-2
CASSRQPTTGIYGYTF
TGTGCCAGCAGCCGACAACCAACGACAGGAATCTATGGCTACACCTTC
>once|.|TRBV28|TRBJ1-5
CASSTKRVGAGQPQHF
TGTGCCAGCAGTACCAAAAGGGTGGGGGCAGGGCAGCCCCAGCATTTT
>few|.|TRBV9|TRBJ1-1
CASSPSLNTEAFF
TGTGCCAGCAGCCCTTCCCTGAACACTGAAGCTTTCTTT
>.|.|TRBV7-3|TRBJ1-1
CASSWTWGTEAFF
TGTGCCAGCAGCTGGACCTGGGGCACTGAAGCTTTCTTT
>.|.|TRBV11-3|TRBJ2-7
CASSLDASLGEQYF
TGTGCCAGCAGCTTAGATGCCAGTCTTGGGGAGCAGTACTTC
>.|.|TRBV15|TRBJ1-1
CATSREGGTNTEAFF
TGTGCCACCAGCAGAGAGGGAGGAACGAACACTGAAGCTTTCTTT
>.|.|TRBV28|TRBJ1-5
CASRPAGWGSNQPQHF
TGTGCCAGCAGACCGGCCGGATGGGGTAGCAATCAGCCCCAGCATTTT
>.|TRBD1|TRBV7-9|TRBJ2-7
CASSPRTGRSTLWEQYF
TGTGCCAGCAGCCCCCGGACAGGGCGATCCACCCTTTGGGAGCAGTACTTC
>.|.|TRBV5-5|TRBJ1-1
CASSLEVVVQNEAFF
TGTGCCAGCAGCTTGGAGGTGGTAGTCCAAAATGAAGCTTTCTTT
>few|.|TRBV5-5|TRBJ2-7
CASSLALHSYEQYF
TGTGCCAGCAGCTTGGCGCTCCACTCCTACGAGCAGTACTTC
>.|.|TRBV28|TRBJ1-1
CASRTGPELAFF
TGTGCCAGCAGAACAGGGCCCGAGTTAGCTTTCTTT
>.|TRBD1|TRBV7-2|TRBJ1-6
CASRRQGSYNSPLHF
TGTGCCAGCAGGCGACAGGGATCGTATAATTCACCCCTCCACTTT
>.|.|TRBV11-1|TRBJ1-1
CASSLARWGDYTEAFF
TGTGCCAGCAGCTTAGCGCGATGGGGCGATTACACTGAAGCTTTCTTT
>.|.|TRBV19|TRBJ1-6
CASSIGGRNNSPLHF
TGTGCCAGTAGTATTGGGGGGCGCAATAATTCACCCCTCCACTTT
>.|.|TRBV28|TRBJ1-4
CASSLARALRTNEKLFF
TGTGCCAGCAGTTTAGCCAGGGCCCTAAGGACTAATGAAAAACTGTTTTTT
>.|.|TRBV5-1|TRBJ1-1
CASSLEGRAFF
TGCGCCAGCAGCTTGGAGGGTCGGGCCTTCTTT
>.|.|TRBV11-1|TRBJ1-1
CASSLTRGTEAFF
TGTGCCAGCAGCTTAACACGGGGCACTGAAGCTTTCTTT
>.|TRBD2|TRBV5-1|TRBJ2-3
CASSPRTSGGARNTQYF
TGCGCCAGCAGCCCAAGGACTAGCGGGGGGGCGAGGAATACGCAGTATTTT
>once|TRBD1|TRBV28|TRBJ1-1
CASSLLRGQAFF
TGTGCCAGCAGTTTATTAAGGGGGCAAGCTTTCTTT